One and the same sample provided the 25 T cell receptor beta chains below, sequenced in a study of cytomegalovirus exposure and HLA in healthy donors. TCRdb's copy holds only in-frame clones and misses some; the assay was immunoSEQ multiplex PCR. The data contain tens of thousands of clones, 90% to 96% of them singletons. The specimen sequenced was PBMCs. The receptors derive from a man between 18 and 35 years old in good health and CMV-seropositive.

The V and J genes are TRBV11-2 and TRBJ2-3; D is perhaps TRBD2 (5 bases). V lost 4 bases, J lost 2 bases, and 19 bases lay in between. From germline, CDR1 is SGHAT and CDR2 FQNNGV. The CDR3 has 17 amino acids. The CDR3, as DNA: TGTGCCAGCAGCTCCCCTAATAGGCGAGGGAACACAGATACGCAGTATTTT. Protein sequence: CASSSPNRRGNTDTQYF.

The rearrangement links TRBV6-5 to TRBJ2-7; 9 nucleotides match TRBD2. The V gene's germline CDR1 is MNHEY and CDR2 SVGAGI. CDR3 length: 14 amino acids. The V gene end was trimmed by 0 bases and the J gene end by 3 bases; junction bases not matched to a gene: 0. The CDR3 DNA sequence: TGTGCCAGCAGTTACTCTAGCGGGAGCTACGAGCAGTACTTC. Its translation is CASSYSSGSYEQYF.

The chain links TRBV7-9 to TRBJ1-1; no clear D. The germline V and J ends were trimmed by 4 bases and 0 bases, with 12 bases remaining between them. This CDR3 spans 15 amino acids. Germline V CDR1 and CDR2: SEHNR, FQNEAQ (reference sequence). CDR3 region: CASSSPGRLNTEAFF. CDR3 DNA sequence: TGTGCCAGCAGCTCACCGGGGAGGCTGAACACTGAAGCTTTCTTT.

The chain combines TRBV19 with TRBJ2-1; TRBD2 aligns across 11 bases. V lost 3 bases to trimming and J lost 8 bases; unmatched junction nucleotides: 9. This CDR3 has 16 residues. Germline V gives CDR1 LNHDA, CDR2 SQIVND (reference sequence). The CDR3 here is CASSIRTSGSGHEQFF. CDR3 nucleotides: TGTGCCAGTAGTATCCGGACTAGCGGGTCGGGGCATGAGCAGTTCTTC.

The chain carries TRBV7-8 and TRBJ2-7, with 7 bases that match TRBD1. The CDR3 runs 15 residues. Germline CDR1 reads SGHVS; CDR2 reads FQNEAQ. The ends lost 3 bases at V and 5 bases at J; junction bases unmatched: 10. The CDR3 protein is CASSFNRQGPNEQYF. For the CDR3, the DNA is TGTGCCAGCAGCTTTAATAGACAGGGACCGAACGAGCAGTACTTC.

The table lists this clone with a count of one. The chain employs TRBV30 and TRBJ2-7, with TRBD2 identical over 10 bases. Germline lookup yields CDR1 GTSNPN and CDR2 SVGIG (reference sequence). CDR3 length equals 16 residues. Trimming cost V 3 bases and J 1 base; bases outside gene matches: 9. DNA for the CDR3: TGTGCCTGGAGCAAACCCAGGACTAGCGGTTCCTACGAGCAGTACTTC. As protein: CAWSKPRTSGSYEQYF.

The J gene is TRBJ1-2, the V gene TRBV6-5; D is perhaps TRBD1 (5 bases). The V end lost 5 bases, the J end lost 2 bases, and 9 bases lay between the germline ends. The CDR3 consists of 13 residues. Per the germline V gene, CDR1 is MNHEY and CDR2 is SVGAGI. Here the CDR3 reads CASSHQGNYGYTF. The CDR3 DNA follows: TGTGCCAGCAGTCATCAGGGAAACTATGGCTACACCTTC.

The chain links TRBV6-5 to TRBJ2-5; D remains ambiguous. The CDR3 contains 15 residues. Trimming pared 0 bases from V and 1 base from J, leaving 9 bases between. CDR1 is MNHEY and CDR2 is SVGAGI in the germline V gene. CDR3 sequence (DNA): TGTGCCAGCAGTTACTCCACCGGGTCCCAAGAGACCCAGTACTTC. Amino acids: CASSYSTGSQETQYF.

V and J are TRBV5-4 and TRBJ2-1, with 7 bases lining up with TRBD2. The CDR3 covers 15 residues. With 1 base clipped from V and 6 bases from J, the junction kept 7 bases outside the gene matches. Germline assignment: CDR1 SGHNT and CDR2 YYREEE (reference sequence). CDR3 DNA: TGTGCCAGCAGCTTGTCCGGGACTACCCCCAATGAGCAGTTCTTC. This codes for CASSLSGTTPNEQFF.

The chain uses TRBV7-6 and TRBJ2-1; 7 nucleotides match TRBD2. Germline CDR1 is SGHVS and CDR2 is FNYEAQ. Trimming took 2 bases from V and 2 from J; bases not matched to a gene: 3. This CDR3 is 15 amino acids long. DNA for the CDR3: TGTGCCAGCAGCTTAACGGGAGGTCCCTACAATGAGCAGTTCTTC. This codes for CASSLTGGPYNEQFF. Filled out from reference TRBV7-6 and TRBJ2-1, the complete variable domain reads GAGVSQSPRYKVTKRGQDVALRCDPISGHVSLYWYRQALGQGPEFLTYFNYEAQQDKSGLPNDRFSAERPEGSISTLTIQRTEQRDSAMYRCASSLTGGPYNEQFFGPGTRLTVL.

About this clone itself: Other DNA variants within this sample encode the same CDR3. The genes are TRBV18 and TRBJ2-3; no clear D. Germline V gene data show CDR1 as KGHSH and CDR2 as LQKENI. The CDR3 runs 13 residues. The germline V and J ends were trimmed by 6 bases and 3 bases, with 10 bases remaining between them. This CDR3 reads CASSPTGTDTQYF. CDR3 sequence (DNA): TGTGCCAGCTCGCCGACTGGGACAGATACGCAGTATTTT.

V usage is TRBV9 and J usage is TRBJ1-5; 7 nucleotides agree with TRBD1. CDR1 and CDR2 (germline): SGDLS, YYNGEE. The trim removed 0 bases at V and 5 bases at J, leaving 8 bases unmatched. The CDR3 is made up of 16 amino acids. The CDR3 DNA sequence: TGTGCCAGCAGCGTAGGTCCAGGGGGAAAAGATCAGCCCCAGCATTTT. The encoded protein is CASSVGPGGKDQPQHF.

This sequence joins TRBV9 and TRBJ2-1; D ambiguous. The germline CDR1 and CDR2 sequences are SGDLS and YYNGEE. V lost 0 bases, J lost 3 bases, and 7 bases lay in between. The CDR3 length is 14 residues. CDR3 in DNA: TGTGCCAGCAGCGTAGAGCCTAGCTACAATGAGCAGTTCTTC. This translates into CASSVEPSYNEQFF.

V is TRBV28 and J is TRBJ2-5; TRBD2 matches at 10 bases. The CDR3 is 15 residues long. Germline V gene lookup returns CDR1 MDHEN and CDR2 SYDVKM. Trimming at V came to 6 bases and at J to 3 bases, leaving 7 bases not matched to a gene. The CDR3 DNA reads TGTGCCAGCAGACCCAGCGGGAGGGCAGAAGAGACCCAGTACTTC. Protein sequence: CASRPSGRAEETQYF. Full variable domain (rest looked up from reference TRBV28 and TRBJ2-5): DVKVTQSSRYLVKRTGEKVFLECVQDMDHENMFWYRQDPGLGLRLIYFSYDVKMKEKGDIPEGYSVSREKKERFSLILESASTNQTSMYLCASRPSGRAEETQYFGPGTRLLVL.

V is TRBV5-4 and J is TRBJ2-1; D ambiguous. The CDR3 length is 12 residues. Germline loops: CDR1 SGHNT, CDR2 YYREEE (reference sequence). Trimming pared 4 bases from V and 6 bases from J, leaving 8 bases between. The CDR3, as DNA: TGTGCCAGCAGCCCGACTCCCAATGAGCAGTTCTTC. Protein sequence: CASSPTPNEQFF.

The rearrangement uses TRBV5-1 and TRBJ2-7; the match to TRBD2 covers 11 bases. The germline gives CDR1 SGHRS, CDR2 YFSETQ. J was trimmed by 7 bases and V by 0 bases; bases with no gene match: 6. The CDR3 loop spans 15 amino acids. CDR3 amino acids: CASSLDLAGGREQYF. The CDR3 nucleotides read TGCGCCAGCAGCTTGGATCTAGCGGGAGGACGGGAGCAGTACTTC.

The rearrangement uses TRBV5-1 and TRBJ2-7; TRBD1 matches 8 bases. The CDR3 is 15 amino acids. Unmatched junction bases numbered 8, after V lost 3 bases and J lost 3 bases. In germline, CDR1 is SGHRS, CDR2 YFSETQ. CDR3 residues: CASSSYGQGNYEQYF. The CDR3 bases are TGCGCCAGCAGCTCCTACGGACAGGGAAACTACGAGCAGTACTTC. Filled out from reference TRBV5-1 and TRBJ2-7, the complete variable domain reads KAGVTQTPRYLIKTRGQQVTLSCSPISGHRSVSWYQQTPGQGLQFLFEYFSETQRNKGNFPGRFSGRQFSNSRSEMNVSTLELGDSALYLCASSSYGQGNYEQYFGPGTRLTVT.

V is TRBV4-1 and J is TRBJ1-1; perhaps TRBD1 as D (6 bases). CDR3 length equals 15 residues. The germline V gene encodes CDR1 MGHRA and CDR2 YSYEKL. V was shortened by 2 bases and J by 1 base, with 11 bases between the two germline ends. In DNA, the CDR3 is TGCGCCAGCAGCCAACAGCCAGGGGAGAACACTGAAGCTTTCTTT. Residues: CASSQQPGENTEAFF.

The rearrangement joins TRBV6-1 to TRBJ2-1; 7 nucleotides match TRBD2. CDR3 length: 15 amino acids. Trimming removed 8 bases from V and 2 bases from J; junction bases left unmatched: 9. Germline CDR1 MNHNS, CDR2 SASEGT. The CDR3 sequence is CASGILARTYNEQFF. The DNA of the CDR3 is TGTGCCAGCGGGATACTAGCGAGGACCTACAATGAGCAGTTCTTC.

The chain uses TRBV28 and TRBJ1-2, with D unclear. Trimming stripped 5 bases from V and 8 bases from J, with 15 bases between. The CDR3 has 13 residues. CDR1 and CDR2 from the germline V gene are MDHEN and SYDVKM. The CDR3 coding sequence is TGTGCCAGCAGTAACTCCTGGTCTGCCGGCTACACCTTC. Its translation is CASSNSWSAGYTF.

In its sample, this clone was seen once. This chain links TRBV6-4 with TRBJ2-4; TRBD2 is a possible D gene (5 bases). V lost 0 bases and J lost 13, with 13 bases in between. The germline V gene encodes CDR1 MRHNA and CDR2 SNTAGT. This CDR3 is 13 amino acids long. The CDR3 sequence is CASSDSRGALQYF. DNA of the CDR3: TGTGCCAGCAGTGACTCTCGGGGAGCCCTACAGTACTTC.

The rearrangement joins TRBV29-1 to TRBJ2-7; the D is unclear. The CDR3 totals 12 residues. Per germline, CDR1 SQVTM and CDR2 ANQGSEA. The V and J ends lost 5 bases and 3 bases respectively, with 11 bases between them. The CDR3 DNA is TGCAGCGTTCTTCTGGAGAACTACGAGCAGTACTTC. It translates to CSVLLENYEQYF.

The gene calls are TRBV7-9 and TRBJ2-1; D not certain. CDR3 length: 11 residues. Per germline, CDR1 SEHNR and CDR2 FQNEAQ (reference sequence). V lost 10 bases, J lost 7 bases, and 11 bases lay in between. The CDR3 loop reads CATKTPNEQFF. CDR3 sequence (DNA): TGTGCCACAAAAACACCAAATGAGCAGTTCTTC.

The chain combines TRBV10-3 with TRBJ2-6, with a weak D call TRBD1 (6 bases). The germline V gene has CDR1 ENHRY and CDR2 SYGVKD. The CDR3 is 17 residues long. The V and J ends lost 0 bases and 2 bases respectively, with 11 bases between them. The CDR3 reads CAISESQGSPGANVLTF. Written as DNA, the CDR3 is TGTGCCATCAGTGAGTCGCAGGGGAGCCCTGGGGCCAACGTCCTGACTTTC.

V is TRBV5-4 and J is TRBJ2-3, with D possibly being TRBD1 (5 bases). This CDR3 spans 14 amino acids. Germline V gene lookup returns CDR1 SGHNT and CDR2 YYREEE (reference sequence). Between the trimmed V and J ends, which lost 5 bases and 3 bases, there was a span of 13 bases. CDR3 protein: CASSRDSITDTQYF. For the CDR3, the DNA is TGTGCCAGCAGTCGTGACAGCATTACAGATACGCAGTATTTT.